Below are 26 T cell receptor beta chains sequenced from a single sample in a study of CD8+ T cells in alopecia areata. Treatment described: oral pan-JAK inhibitor, 5-10 mg twice daily. Investigators isolated RNA and reverse transcribed it into cDNA to act as the sequencing template. TCRdb's table, derived via immunoSEQ multiplex PCR, lists solely in-frame clones and lacks some. This sample carries around 200,000 clones, roughly three fifths of them seen once, and the ten largest clones take approximately 0.69%. The sample consisted of CD4+ T cells sorted from blood, taken at week 4, from a patient treated with tofacitinib. The receptors shown here come from a human donor with alopecia areata.

The J gene is TRBJ2-4, the V gene TRBV14; 8 bases are a match to TRBD2. With 0 bases clipped from V and 14 bases from J, the junction kept 12 bases outside the gene matches. The CDR3 loop spans 15 amino acids. Germline V gene sequence: CDR1 SGHDN, CDR2 FVKESK. The CDR3, as DNA: TGTGCCAGCAGCCAAGACAATGGCGGGAGGAGAATAAAGTACTTC. Protein: CASSQDNGGRRIKYF.

This rearrangement joins TRBV25-1 to TRBJ2-3; possibly TRBD2 for D (6 bases). Germline loops: CDR1 MGHDK, CDR2 SYGVNS. Trimming took off 4 bases at V and 6 bases at J, with 14 bases between the two ends. The CDR3 covers 14 residues. The CDR3: CASSAPGGADTQYF. The CDR3, as DNA: TGTGCCAGCAGTGCCCCTGGCGGGGCGGATACGCAGTATTTT.

V gene TRBV9 combines with J gene TRBJ1-2; TRBD1 might be the D (5 bases). The germline gives CDR1 SGDLS, CDR2 YYNGEE. V was shortened by 4 bases and J by 4 bases, with 14 bases between the two germline ends. The CDR3 is made up of 14 amino acids. CDR3 amino acids: CASSTGGRTYGYTF. CDR3 coding DNA: TGTGCCAGCAGCACTGGGGGGAGGACCTATGGCTACACCTTC.

CDR3 protein: CASNGHETSGTGELFF. The CDR3 nucleotides are TGCGCCAGCAATGGGCACGAGACTAGTGGTACCGGGGAGCTGTTTTTT. The chain uses TRBV5-1 and TRBJ2-2; TRBD2 might be the D (6 bases). Trimming stripped 6 bases from V and 5 bases from J, with 20 bases between. This CDR3 region has 16 residues. Germline V CDR1 and CDR2: SGHRS, YFSETQ.

This chain joins TRBV5-1 and TRBJ2-2, with TRBD2 matching over 9 bases. J was trimmed by 7 bases and V by 4 bases; bases with no gene match: 14. Looked up from germline, CDR1 is SGHRS and CDR2 is YFSETQ. The CDR3 is 17 residues long. The CDR3 sequence: CASSLTPSGKGGGELFF. For the CDR3, the DNA is TGCGCCAGCAGCCTAACACCTAGCGGGAAAGGAGGCGGGGAGCTGTTTTTT.

The chain uses TRBV10-2 and TRBJ2-5; TRBD2 aligns across 10 bases. There are 15 residues in the CDR3. V lost 4 bases and J lost 1; bases outside the gene matches: 3. Per germline, CDR1 WSHSY and CDR2 SAAADI. CDR3 sequence reads: CASSGRTSGQETQYF. The DNA of the CDR3 is TGCGCCAGCAGTGGGCGGACTAGCGGCCAAGAGACCCAGTACTTC.

The chain carries TRBV7-9 and TRBJ2-3, with D perhaps matching TRBD2 (6 bases). The CDR3 is 15 residues long. V was trimmed by 0 bases and J by 2 bases, leaving 9 bases between them. Germline V gene sequence: CDR1 SEHNR, CDR2 FQNEAQ (reference sequence). CDR3 DNA: TGTGCCAGCAGCTTAGCGCTAGCGTCCACAGATACGCAGTATTTT. It codes for CASSLALASTDTQYF.

This clone was seen only a few times. The CDR3: CSASTSGRSFPGGEQFF. The CDR3 DNA follows: TGCAGCGCCTCGACTAGCGGGAGGTCATTTCCCGGGGGTGAGCAGTTCTTC. V gene TRBV29-1 combines with J gene TRBJ2-1, with 13 bases matching TRBD2. The germline gives CDR1 SQVTM, CDR2 ANQGSEA. The CDR3 covers 17 residues. With 7 bases clipped from V and 9 bases from J, the junction kept 18 bases outside the gene matches.

This clone was seen only a few times. This chain links TRBV30 with TRBJ2-2; weak D call: TRBD2 (6 bases). The CDR3 extends over 16 amino acids. Germline V lookup: CDR1 GTSNPN, CDR2 SVGIG (reference sequence). V was clipped by 6 bases and J by 7 bases, with 24 bases between them. In DNA form, the CDR3 reads TGTGCCTGCCCAACCGCTACGGGACTCGCGGTCGGGGAGCTGTTTTTT. This codes for CACPTATGLAVGELFF. Using reference TRBV30 and TRBJ2-2 for the parts outside the CDR3, the full variable domain is SQTIHQWPATLVQPVGSPLSLECTVEGTSNPNLYWYRQAAGRGLQLLFYSVGIGQISSEVPQNLSASRPQDRQFILSSKKLLLSDSGFYLCACPTATGLAVGELFFGEGSRLTVL.

The chain uses TRBV11-1 and TRBJ1-1; tentative D call: TRBD1 (6 bases). The germline CDR1 and CDR2 sequences are SGHAT and FQDESV (reference sequence). Trimming took off 5 bases at V and 1 base at J, with 14 bases between the two ends. The CDR3 covers 15 residues. The CDR3 loop reads CASSRRPQGNTEAFF. CDR3 in DNA: TGTGCCAGCAGCCGCAGGCCACAGGGGAACACTGAAGCTTTCTTT.

CDR3 residues: CASSPIGDRAFEQYF. CDR3 sequence (DNA): TGCGCCAGCAGCCCGATCGGGGACAGGGCTTTCGAGCAGTACTTC. The chain has TRBV5-1 and TRBJ2-7; 9 bases are a match to TRBD1. The ends lost 4 bases at V and 6 bases at J; junction bases unmatched: 11. This CDR3 region has 15 residues. CDR1 and CDR2 (germline): SGHRS, YFSETQ.

In this sample, this clone turned up a few times. V and J are TRBV28 and TRBJ1-2; D call uncertain. Germline V gene data show CDR1 as MDHEN and CDR2 as SYDVKM. Trimming shortened V by 3 bases and J by 7 bases, and 12 bases separated the two germline ends. The CDR3 is made up of 13 amino acids. CDR3 coding DNA: TGTGCCAGCAGTTTTGTTCTTTCGGGTGGCTACACCTTC. It codes for CASSFVLSGGYTF.

The V gene is TRBV7-2, the J gene TRBJ2-5, with D uncertain. The germline V gene encodes CDR1 SGHTA and CDR2 FQGNSA. The CDR3 covers 11 residues. Trimming pared 6 bases from V and 2 bases from J, leaving 4 bases between. CDR3 sequence (DNA): TGTGCCAGCAGATCTCAAGAGACCCAGTACTTC. Amino acids: CASRSQETQYF.

The CDR3 DNA follows: TGCGCCAGCAGGGGACAGGATCAAGGTGAAGCTTTCTTT. Residues: CASRGQDQGEAFF. V gene TRBV5-1 combines with J gene TRBJ1-1; 8 bases align to TRBD1. V lost 5 bases, J lost 7 bases, and 7 bases stayed unmatched. Germline CDR1 reads SGHRS; CDR2 reads YFSETQ. The CDR3 sequence is 13 residues long.

The chain joins TRBV29-1 to TRBJ2-7, with D possibly matching TRBD1 (5 bases). The CDR3 runs to 16 residues. Germline V gives CDR1 SQVTM, CDR2 ANQGSEA. Trimming removed 1 base at V and 5 bases at J, with 21 bases between. CDR3 sequence: CSVEVLDRILGDEQYF. In nucleotides, the CDR3 is TGCAGCGTTGAAGTTCTTGATAGAATTCTAGGGGACGAGCAGTACTTC.

This clone was picked up one time. This chain joins TRBV2 and TRBJ2-7, with 7 bases matching TRBD2. J was trimmed by 2 bases and V by 6 bases; bases with no gene match: 7. The CDR3 is made up of 14 amino acids. Germline-derived CDR1 and CDR2 are SNHLY and FYNNEI. The CDR3 here is CASRIGEGPYEQYF. The DNA for the CDR3 is TGTGCCAGCAGGATAGGGGAGGGACCCTACGAGCAGTACTTC.

The DNA of the CDR3 is TGTGCCAGCAGCTCCGGACAGTGGGACACGCAGTATTTT. This gives the protein CASSSGQWDTQYF. The rearrangement links TRBV5-6 to TRBJ2-3, with D possibly being TRBD1 (6 bases). The V gene lost 3 bases and the J gene lost 9 bases, with 14 bases spanning the gap. The CDR3 extends over 13 amino acids. Germline V gives CDR1 SGHDT, CDR2 YYEEEE.

A few counts support this clone. The chain carries TRBV29-1 and TRBJ2-1, with D perhaps matching TRBD2 (5 bases). The CDR3 runs to 14 residues. Looked up from germline, CDR1 is SQVTM and CDR2 is ANQGSEA. The V end was cut by 4 bases, the J end by 5 bases, with 15 bases between. The CDR3 is CSVVAGLANNEQFF. The DNA for the CDR3 is TGCAGCGTTGTGGCCGGGCTAGCAAACAATGAGCAGTTCTTC.

The chain is built from TRBV2 and TRBJ1-5; D is ambiguous. The CDR3 covers 17 residues. Germline values: CDR1 SNHLY, CDR2 FYNNEI. V lost 2 bases, J lost 0 bases, and 14 bases lay in between. In nucleotides, the CDR3 is TGTGCCAGCAGTGAACGGCGGGAAACTAGTAGCAATCAGCCCCAGCATTTT. This gives the protein CASSERRETSSNQPQHF.

J is TRBJ1-2 and V is TRBV15; D unresolved. Trimming pared 3 bases from V and 1 base from J, leaving 15 bases between. In germline, CDR1 is LNHNV, CDR2 YYDKDF (reference sequence). CDR3 size: 16 residues. The CDR3 DNA is TGTGCCACCAGCAGGTCGGTTGGGCAGATTAACTATGGCTACACCTTC. It codes for CATSRSVGQINYGYTF.

The chain joins TRBV29-1 to TRBJ2-1, with TRBD1 identical over 7 bases. The V segment lost 1 base and the J segment 5 bases; nucleotides outside the gene matches: 11. Germline CDR1 and CDR2: SQVTM and ANQGSEA. The CDR3 has 16 residues. CDR3 DNA sequence: TGCAGCGTTGAAGGGGCGGCGACAGGGCGTGACAATGAGCAGTTCTTC. It codes for CSVEGAATGRDNEQFF.

The CDR3 region is CSVDLGQGRTDTQYF. The CDR3 DNA sequence: TGCAGCGTTGATCTGGGACAGGGACGCACAGATACGCAGTATTTT. V is TRBV29-1 and J is TRBJ2-3, with 9 nucleotides matching TRBD1. Per germline, CDR1 SQVTM and CDR2 ANQGSEA. The J segment lost 1 base and the V segment lost 3 bases, leaving 5 bases of the junction unmatched. CDR3 length: 15 residues.

This chain uses TRBV4-1 with TRBJ2-5, with TRBD2 as a possible D gene (5 bases). Between the trimmed V and J ends, which lost 4 bases and 4 bases, there was a span of 16 bases. Per the germline V gene, CDR1 is MGHRA and CDR2 is YSYEKL. This CDR3 contains 15 residues. The CDR3 DNA reads as TGCGCCAGCAGCCTATCTGGGCGCGGGTCAGAGACCCAGTACTTC. Translated, it gives CASSLSGRGSETQYF.

The chain couples TRBV9 to TRBJ2-1; D is possibly TRBD1 (6 bases). V was shortened by 0 bases and J by 7 bases, with 17 bases between the two germline ends. This CDR3 has 16 residues. Germline V gene sequence: CDR1 SGDLS, CDR2 YYNGEE. Here the CDR3 reads CASSVDGRGTGNEQFF. The CDR3 DNA sequence: TGTGCCAGCAGCGTAGACGGCAGGGGAACCGGGAATGAGCAGTTCTTC.

This clone was observed a few times. Other DNA sequences in this specimen translate into the identical CDR3. V and J are TRBV30 and TRBJ1-3; no definite D call. CDR1 is GTSNPN and CDR2 is SVGIG in the germline V gene (reference sequence). V lost 0 bases and J lost 4, with 7 bases in between. The CDR3 contains 13 residues. As DNA, the CDR3 is TGTGCCTGGAGTGTACGGGCGGGAAACACCATATATTTT. Its protein is CAWSVRAGNTIYF.

The chain recombines TRBV29-1 with TRBJ2-7; D perhaps matches TRBD2 (6 bases). The CDR3 contains 14 residues. Trimming removed 4 bases at V and 2 bases at J, with 15 bases between. CDR1 and CDR2 (germline): SQVTM, ANQGSEA. CDR3 amino acids: CSVGRVGGAYEQYF. The CDR3 nucleotides read TGCAGCGTTGGGAGGGTTGGAGGGGCCTACGAGCAGTACTTC.